The 8 T cell receptor beta chains in this list originate from one sample, sequenced in a study of glioma-infiltrating T cells. The iRepertoire nested amplicon-rescue multiplex PCR amplified TCR alpha and beta CDR3s from RNA. Using its own MiXCR run on the multiplex PCR reads, TCRdb lists one record per CDR3 protein. Seen here are some 130,000 distinct CDR3 sequences, around 23% observed once, and the top ten hold around a quarter. Sequenced: glioma tissue, nonneoplastic brain tissue, or PBMCs (not recorded which). The receptors shown here come from a human donor with low-grade glioma or glioblastoma, undergoing nonglioma brain surgery, or in good health (not recorded which).

This chain uses TRBV7-9 with TRBJ2-3; TRBD2 agrees at 8 bases. Germline CDR1 SEHNR, CDR2 FQNEAQ (reference sequence). The CDR3 is 12 amino acids. V lost 5 bases to trimming and J lost 11 bases; unmatched junction nucleotides: 6. DNA of the CDR3: TGTGCCAGCAGCCAGGGCCTAGCGGGGCAGTATTTT. Its protein product is CASSQGLAGQYF.

Worth noting for this clonotype: Sequence at one end of the junction differs from germline and may be a read error. The chain employs TRBV15 and TRBJ1-3, with D possibly being TRBD1 (5 bases). CDR3 length: 16 amino acids. The germline CDR1 and CDR2 sequences are LNHNV and YYDKDF (reference sequence). CDR3 nucleotide sequence: TGTGCCAGCAGCTCAGCGAGAAACAGGCCTGGAAACACCATATATTTT. Translating it yields CASSSARNRPGNTIYF.

The chain combines TRBV19 with TRBJ2-5, with D perhaps TRBD1 (7 bases). Deletions cut 7 bases from V and 4 bases from J, with 16 bases between. From germline, CDR1 is LNHDA and CDR2 SQIVND (reference sequence). The CDR3 loop spans 14 amino acids. In nucleotides, the CDR3 is TGTGCCAGTACACCAGGGGGGAGACTAGAGACCCAGTACTTC. This sequence encodes CASTPGGRLETQYF.

The V call is TRBV6-6, the J call TRBJ1-3; 8 nucleotides match TRBD1. CDR1 MNHNY and CDR2 SVGAGI come from the germline V gene (reference sequence). With V trimmed by 2 bases and J by 2 bases, 11 bases remained unmatched. The CDR3 contains 18 residues. The CDR3 DNA reads as TGTGCCAGCAGTTACCGCCAAGGACAGGGTTTTCCTGGAAACACCATATATTTT. Translation: CASSYRQGQGFPGNTIYF.

Note on this clonotype: This may be a read error: a much more frequent sequence differs by one nucleotide. V gene TRBV20-1 combines with J gene TRBJ2-3; TRBD1 matches at 10 bases. V trimming: 1 base; J trimming: 8 bases; junction bases outside the gene matches: 3. Germline lookup yields CDR1 DFQATT and CDR2 SNEGSKA (reference sequence). The CDR3 extends over 13 amino acids. For the CDR3, the DNA is TGCAGTGCTAGAGGACAGGGGGCCGGTACGCAGTATTTT. This encodes CSARGQGAGTQYF.

In its sample, this clonotype was seen a few times. This chain links TRBV2 with TRBJ2-2, with D perhaps given as TRBD1 or TRBD2 (5 bases each). The CDR3 totals 12 residues. Germline V gene data show CDR1 as SNHLY and CDR2 as FYNNEI. Trimming cost V 8 bases and J 6 bases, with 10 bases left between them. The CDR3 is CASGQGPGELFF. The CDR3 DNA reads as TGTGCCAGCGGGCAGGGACCCGGGGAGCTGTTTTTT.

In regard to this clonotype: A read error is possible here, since a much larger clone lies one base away. The rearrangement joins TRBV6-5 to TRBJ1-1; 8 bases align to TRBD1. V was clipped by 10 bases and J by 3 bases; unmatched bases: 7. The CDR3 is made up of 13 amino acids. Per the germline V gene, CDR1 is MNHEY and CDR2 is SVGAGI. DNA for the CDR3: TGTGCCACCGACAGGGGAGGCTACACTGAAGCTTTCTTT. Protein sequence: CATDRGGYTEAFF.

This clonotype was seen only a few times. The junction differs from germline at one of its ends, possibly a read error. The V gene is TRBV27, the J gene TRBJ1-2; TRBD1 is a possible D gene (5 bases). CDR3 size: 13 residues. CDR1 is MNHEY, CDR2 SMNVEV, per germline (reference sequence). The CDR3 sequence: CASSSGGRYGHTF. DNA of the CDR3: TGTGCCAGCAGTTCCGGGGGAAGATATGGCCACACCTTC.